Following are 18 T cell receptor beta chains from one sample sequenced in a study of PD-1 blockade in mismatch repair-deficient tumors. Profiled with immunoSEQ multiplex PCR; TCRdb holds only in-frame clones, not every one. The sample lists 80,000 to 100,000 clones, 81% occurring once. The sample was peripheral blood, taken 12 weeks after starting pembrolizumab. These receptors were collected from an adult with mismatch repair-deficient cancer.

The J gene is TRBJ2-7, the V gene TRBV6-5, with 11 bases aligning to TRBD2. Germline CDR1 MNHEY, CDR2 SVGAGI. The CDR3 spans 15 residues. After removal of 6 bases from V and 2 bases from J, the junction contained 6 bases not matched to a gene. The CDR3 protein is CASSSGTSGPYEQYF. The CDR3 coding sequence is TGTGCCAGCAGCTCAGGGACTAGCGGACCCTACGAGCAGTACTTC.

V gene TRBV27 combines with J gene TRBJ2-3; D uncertain. Germline assignment: CDR1 MNHEY and CDR2 SMNVEV (reference sequence). There are 14 residues in the CDR3. With 4 bases removed from V and 5 bases from J, the gap between germline ends came to 13 bases. CDR3 residues: CASSSRTGRDTQYF. CDR3 coding DNA: TGTGCCAGCAGTTCCAGAACTGGAAGAGATACGCAGTATTTT.

The V gene is TRBV5-6, the J gene TRBJ2-7; 7 bases are shared with TRBD1. The junction had 14 bases not matched to a gene; V was cut back by 4 bases and J by 7 bases. The CDR3 runs 15 residues. The germline V gene encodes CDR1 SGHDT and CDR2 YYEEEE. CDR3 in amino acids: CASSLTGTDLWEQYF. The CDR3 nucleotides are TGTGCCAGCAGCCTAACCGGGACAGACCTCTGGGAGCAGTACTTC.

V and J are TRBV11-2 and TRBJ2-1; TRBD2 agrees at 8 bases. V shed 3 bases and J 5 bases; nucleotides not matched to a gene: 6. The CDR3 is made up of 15 amino acids. Germline CDR1 and CDR2: SGHAT and FQNNGV. CDR3 protein: CASSFLVAGNNEQFF. As DNA, the CDR3 is TGTGCCAGCAGCTTTTTAGTAGCGGGAAACAATGAGCAGTTCTTC.

This chain connects TRBV6-5 to TRBJ2-5; 8 bases align to TRBD1. This CDR3 has 15 residues. J was trimmed by 1 base and V by 6 bases; bases with no gene match: 7. Germline lookup yields CDR1 MNHEY and CDR2 SVGAGI. DNA of the CDR3: TGTGCCAGCAGCATGACAGGGGCACTCCAAGAGACCCAGTACTTC. This encodes CASSMTGALQETQYF.

V and J are TRBV27 and TRBJ2-7; D call uncertain. The CDR3 runs 15 residues. Germline CDR1 reads MNHEY; CDR2 reads SMNVEV (reference sequence). Trimming pared 1 base from V and 5 bases from J, leaving 15 bases between. CDR3 in DNA: TGTGCCAGCAGTTTATTGTCACCTCCACTCGACGAGCAGTACTTC. Residues: CASSLLSPPLDEQYF.

V usage is TRBV19 and J usage is TRBJ2-5, with 8 positions matching TRBD2. The germline V gene has CDR1 LNHDA and CDR2 SQIVND (reference sequence). The trim removed 6 bases at V and 1 base at J, leaving 10 bases unmatched. The CDR3 consists of 16 residues. For the CDR3, the DNA is TGTGCCAGTAGCCCGCGTGGGGCGGGAGGCCAAGAGACCCAGTACTTC. Encoded protein: CASSPRGAGGQETQYF.

The J gene is TRBJ2-1, the V gene TRBV7-9; D not certain. The ends were cut back, 10 bases at V and 6 bases at J, with 19 bases in the middle. This CDR3 is 14 amino acids long. Germline V gene data show CDR1 as SEHNR and CDR2 as FQNEAQ (reference sequence). The CDR3 protein is CANPADQAPNEQFF. The CDR3 nucleotides read TGTGCCAACCCAGCCGACCAGGCCCCCAATGAGCAGTTCTTC.

The CDR3 region is CASSLGPRGVYEQYF. In DNA, the CDR3 is TGCGCCAGCAGCTTGGGTCCAAGGGGGGTCTACGAGCAGTACTTC. This rearrangement joins TRBV5-1 to TRBJ2-7; D may match TRBD1 or TRBD2 (6 bases each). The CDR3 totals 15 residues. Looked up from germline, CDR1 is SGHRS and CDR2 is YFSETQ. Trimming cost V 0 bases and J 3 bases, with 13 bases left between them. The full variable domain, in which reference TRBV5-1 and TRBJ2-7 provide the parts outside the CDR3, is KAGVTQTPRYLIKTRGQQVTLSCSPISGHRSVSWYQQTPGQGLQFLFEYFSETQRNKGNFPGRFSGRQFSNSRSEMNVSTLELGDSALYLCASSLGPRGVYEQYFGPGTRLTVT.

This clone was detected only a few times. The chain uses TRBV6-6 and TRBJ2-7, with 8 nucleotides matching TRBD2. V shed 1 base and J 6 bases; nucleotides not matched to a gene: 5. CDR1 and CDR2 from the germline V gene are MNHNY and SVGAGI (reference sequence). CDR3 size: 14 residues. CDR3 sequence: CASSYWGGGREQYF. The CDR3 region has the DNA TGTGCCAGCAGTTACTGGGGCGGGGGGCGCGAGCAGTACTTC.

In this sample, this clone turned up once. The V and J genes are TRBV7-8 and TRBJ2-2, with 7 positions matching TRBD2. V shed 3 bases, J shed 4 bases, and the junction held 8 bases outside the gene matches. The CDR3 is made up of 16 amino acids. Germline CDR1 is SGHVS and CDR2 is FQNEAQ. This chain's CDR3 is CASSFLAEMGTGELFF. The CDR3 DNA sequence: TGTGCCAGCAGCTTCCTAGCGGAAATGGGCACCGGGGAGCTGTTTTTT. The full variable domain, with the rest looked up from reference TRBV7-8 and TRBJ2-2, is GAGVSQSPRYKVAKRGQDVALRCDPISGHVSLFWYQQALGQGPEFLTYFQNEAQLDKSGLPSDRFFAERPEGSVSTLKIQRTQQEDSAVYLCASSFLAEMGTGELFFGEGSRLTVL.

The chain couples TRBV14 to TRBJ2-4; D gene unclear. V lost 4 bases and J 7 bases, leaving 8 bases between the germline ends. This CDR3 has 12 residues. CDR1 SGHDN and CDR2 FVKESK come from the germline V gene. CDR3 residues: CASSRYGNIQYF. CDR3 nucleotides: TGTGCCAGCAGCCGGTATGGGAACATTCAGTACTTC.

For the CDR3, the DNA is TGTGCCAGCACTAGCGGGACCTACGAGCAGTACTTC. Amino acids: CASTSGTYEQYF. This chain joins TRBV25-1 and TRBJ2-7; 9 nucleotides align to TRBD2. V lost 7 bases, J lost 2 bases, and 0 bases stayed unmatched. The CDR3 loop spans 12 amino acids. Germline CDR1 MGHDK, CDR2 SYGVNS.

This chain joins TRBV28 and TRBJ1-1; D remains ambiguous. The V gene's germline CDR1 is MDHEN and CDR2 SYDVKM. Trimming stripped 6 bases from V and 7 bases from J, with 21 bases between. The CDR3 runs 15 residues. CDR3 nucleotides: TGTGCCAGCAGCCGTTCTAAACTCGGATCTATTGAAGCTTTCTTT. It encodes CASSRSKLGSIEAFF.

V usage is TRBV7-3 and J usage is TRBJ1-1; D is unclear. Germline values: CDR1 SGHTA, CDR2 FQGTGA. The CDR3 has 13 amino acids. V was cut by 1 base and J by 6 bases, with 9 bases left in between. The CDR3 reads CASSLIREAEAFF. The CDR3 DNA reads as TGTGCCAGCAGCTTAATTAGAGAGGCTGAAGCTTTCTTT.

The V gene is TRBV9, the J gene TRBJ2-3, with D uncertain. CDR3 length equals 14 residues. Germline V gene sequence: CDR1 SGDLS, CDR2 YYNGEE. Between the trimmed V and J ends, which lost 0 bases and 4 bases, there was a span of 9 bases. In DNA form, the CDR3 reads TGTGCCAGCAGCGTAGCGATTATGGCAGATACGCAGTATTTT. This codes for CASSVAIMADTQYF.

Comment on this clone: Distinct nucleotide sequences in the sample also encode this CDR3. The chain recombines TRBV7-3 with TRBJ2-1, with unresolved D. Per the germline V gene, CDR1 is SGHTA and CDR2 is FQGTGA. The V end lost 3 bases, the J end lost 0 bases, and 9 bases lay between the germline ends. The CDR3 runs to 15 residues. This chain's CDR3 is CASSLGVSSYNEQFF. As DNA, the CDR3 is TGTGCCAGCAGCTTGGGCGTTAGCTCCTACAATGAGCAGTTCTTC.

For this clone: The sample contains more than one DNA sequence encoding this CDR3. This chain uses TRBV6-6 with TRBJ2-3, with a weak D call TRBD1 (5 bases). The germline V gene encodes CDR1 MNHNY and CDR2 SVGAGI (reference sequence). Trimming took 0 bases from V and 2 from J, leaving 9 bases between them. The CDR3 consists of 15 residues. CDR3 amino acids: CASSYSAGSTDTQYF. CDR3 DNA sequence: TGTGCCAGCAGTTACTCGGCAGGGTCCACAGATACGCAGTATTTT.